The clone carrying this T cell receptor beta chain was detected a few times. Germline trimming cut 5 bases from V and 4 bases from J; bases unmatched to any gene: 4. CDR3 size: 15 residues. Germline V gene lookup returns CDR1 LGHNA and CDR2 YSLEER. Primers included in the PCR were 60 Vbeta and 13 Jbeta primers. Sequenced by immunoSEQ multiplex PCR; TCRdb stores in-frame clones only, minus some. The sample lists 100,000 to 120,000 clones; 83% were seen once. These data originate in a study of cytomegalovirus exposure and HLA in healthy donors. The chain recombines TRBV4-3 with TRBJ2-1; 11 bases line up with TRBD2. The receptor comes from a man younger than 35 in good health and CMV-seronegative. The sample comprised PBMCs. CDR3 sequence reads: CASSTGLAEYNEQFF. CDR3 nucleotides: TGCGCCAGCAGCACGGGACTAGCGGAGTACAATGAGCAGTTCTTC.